The subject of this entry is one T cell receptor (beta chain). TCRdb's table, derived via immunoSEQ multiplex PCR, lists solely in-frame clones and lacks some. The data contain roughly 51,000 clones, approximately 71% of them singletons. The CDR3 sequence is 14 residues long. The data are from a study of T cell clones after liver transplantation. Study overall: As an antigen-independent comparator, third-party-reactive TCRbeta sequences came from pre-transplant mixed lymphocyte reactions. Without induction therapy, subjects received standard immunosuppression until 12-24 months post-transplant.

The TCR sequence derives from a human patient who received a liver transplant. These T cells may partly come from the graft donor. The genes are TRBV21-1 and TRBJ1-5. TRBV21-1 is a pseudogene. Sequenced here: CD4+ T cells from blood, sampled around 54 months after liver transplant. The CDR3 coding sequence is TGTGCCAGCAGCTCCACGGGACGGCGGGCGCCCCAGCATTTT. Its protein product is CASSSTGRRAPQHF.